At least ten counts were recorded for the clone carrying this TCR beta chain. Its antigen is currently unknown. This record comes from a study of T-cell memory formation after mild COVID-19. Looking at the study overall: Across donors, TCR clusters were largely donor specific. Study-level findings and limits: Among contracting clones, CD4+ were mainly CM/EM and CD8+ enriched in EMRA. Among clones contracting day 15 to 85, CD4/CD8 was balanced, whereas later expanders leaned CD4+.

Germline values: CDR1 KGHDR, CDR2 SFDVKD. The V end was cut by 4 bases, the J end by 3 bases, with 18 bases between. This CDR3 spans 16 amino acids. Constant-segment primers and 5'RACE yielded cDNA libraries for TCR alpha and TCR beta, each carrying sample barcodes and UMIs. TCRdb fed the 5' RACE reads into MiXCR, producing one record per CDR3 protein. The profile shows around 500,000 distinct CDR3 sequences, roughly 20% of them singletons. The sequencing input was PBMCs or a T cell subset sorted from them (not recorded which). This TCR was recovered from an adult woman who had mild COVID-19 (a few samples of this study predate the infection). Cell type and time point are not known. This chain links TRBV24-1 with TRBJ2-7; the D gene is possibly TRBD1 (6 bases). Written as DNA, the CDR3 is TGTGCCACCAGTGAATCCGGGACAACTACTGTCTACGAGCAGTACTTC. Its translation is CATSESGTTTVYEQYF.